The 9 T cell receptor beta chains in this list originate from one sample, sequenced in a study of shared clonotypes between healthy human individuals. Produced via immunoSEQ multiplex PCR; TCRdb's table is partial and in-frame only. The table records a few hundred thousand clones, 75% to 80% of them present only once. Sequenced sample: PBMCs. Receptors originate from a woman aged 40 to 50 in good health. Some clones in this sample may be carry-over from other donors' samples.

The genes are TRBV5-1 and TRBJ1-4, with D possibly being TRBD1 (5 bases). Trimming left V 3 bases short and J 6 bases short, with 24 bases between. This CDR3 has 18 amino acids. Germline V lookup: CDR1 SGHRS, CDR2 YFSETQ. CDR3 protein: CASSSPQGVLRGDEKLFF. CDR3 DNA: TGCGCCAGCAGCTCCCCCCAAGGGGTCCTCAGAGGGGATGAAAAACTGTTTTTT.

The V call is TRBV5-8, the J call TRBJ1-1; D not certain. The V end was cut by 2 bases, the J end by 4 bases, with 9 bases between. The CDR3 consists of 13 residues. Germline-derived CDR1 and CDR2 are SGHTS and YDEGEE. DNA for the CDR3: TGTGCCAGCAGCTTTGCGGGTGTCACTGAAGCTTTCTTT. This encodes CASSFAGVTEAFF.

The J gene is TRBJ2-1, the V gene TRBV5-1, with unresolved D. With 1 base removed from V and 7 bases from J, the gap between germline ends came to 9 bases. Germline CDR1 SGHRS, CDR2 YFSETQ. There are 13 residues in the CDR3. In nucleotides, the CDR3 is TGCGCCAGCAGCTTGCCCCGGGCAAATGAGCAGTTCTTC. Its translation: CASSLPRANEQFF.

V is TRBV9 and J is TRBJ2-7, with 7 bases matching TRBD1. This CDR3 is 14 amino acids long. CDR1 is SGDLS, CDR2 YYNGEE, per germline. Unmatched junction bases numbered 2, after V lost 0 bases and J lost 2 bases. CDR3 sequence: CASSVGDSTYEQYF. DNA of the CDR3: TGTGCCAGCAGCGTAGGGGACAGCACCTACGAGCAGTACTTC.

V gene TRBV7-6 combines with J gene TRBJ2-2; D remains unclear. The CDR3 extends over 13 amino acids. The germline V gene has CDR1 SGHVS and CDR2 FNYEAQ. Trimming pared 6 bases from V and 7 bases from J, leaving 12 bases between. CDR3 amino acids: CASRQQASGELFF. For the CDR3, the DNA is TGTGCCAGCAGACAGCAGGCTAGCGGGGAGCTGTTTTTT.

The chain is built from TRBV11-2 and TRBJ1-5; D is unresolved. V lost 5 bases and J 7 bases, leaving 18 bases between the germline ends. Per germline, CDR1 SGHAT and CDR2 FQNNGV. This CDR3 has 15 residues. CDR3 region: CASSPTRGQGQPQHF. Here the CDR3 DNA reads TGTGCCAGCAGCCCTACCCGGGGTCAAGGACAGCCCCAGCATTTT.

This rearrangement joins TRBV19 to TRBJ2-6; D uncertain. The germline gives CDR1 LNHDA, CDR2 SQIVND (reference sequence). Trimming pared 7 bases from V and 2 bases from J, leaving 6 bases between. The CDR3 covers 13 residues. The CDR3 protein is CASTRAGANVLTF. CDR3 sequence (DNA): TGTGCCAGTACCCGGGCTGGGGCCAACGTCCTGACTTTC.

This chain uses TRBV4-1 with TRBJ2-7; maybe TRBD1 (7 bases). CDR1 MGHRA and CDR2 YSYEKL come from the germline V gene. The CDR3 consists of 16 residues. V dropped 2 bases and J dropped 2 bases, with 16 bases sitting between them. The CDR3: CASSQPAGGLAYEQYF. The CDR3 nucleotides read TGCGCCAGCAGCCAACCCGCAGGGGGGCTTGCCTACGAGCAGTACTTC.

The CDR3 spells CASSPDRGSRHYGYTF. The CDR3 DNA is TGTGCCAGCAGCCCGGACAGGGGGTCCCGGCACTATGGCTACACCTTC. The chain carries TRBV5-6 and TRBJ1-2; TRBD1 matches 10 bases. CDR3 length: 16 residues. V shed 4 bases and J 3 bases; nucleotides not matched to a gene: 9. Germline CDR1 is SGHDT and CDR2 is YYEEEE. Based on the CDR3 plus reference TRBV5-6 and TRBJ1-2, the full variable domain is DAGVTQSPTHLIKTRGQQVTLRCSPKSGHDTVSWYQQALGQGPQFIFQYYEEEERQRGNFPDRFSGHQFPNYSSELNVNALLLGDSALYLCASSPDRGSRHYGYTFGSGTRLTVV.